These 31 T cell receptor beta chains share one sample of origin, sequenced in a study of OX40 agonist ivuxolimab in advanced cancers. The library was prepared using the immunoSEQ multiplex PCR assay. The table was pulled from immuneACCESS by TCRdb, which kept in-frame rearrangements only. Such tables lose some clones; where checked, under half of the loss comes from unresolved V genes, and the rest has no known cause. The sample table lists about 32,000 clones, 80% to 95% of them with a count of one. About 4.5% of the sample is in the top ten clones. Sequenced here: CD4+ or CD8+ T cells sorted from blood, sampled in a trial of the OX40 agonist ivuxolimab. These receptors came from an adult with an advanced solid tumor such as melanoma, head and neck, liver or kidney cancer.

This chain uses TRBV15 with TRBJ2-1, with D possibly called TRBD1 or TRBD2 (6 bases each). V was shortened by 5 bases and J by 5 bases, with 13 bases between the two germline ends. The CDR3 has 14 residues. Germline CDR1 LNHNV, CDR2 YYDKDF (reference sequence). The CDR3 sequence is CATSSRGGNNEQFF. CDR3 DNA sequence: TGTGCCACCAGCTCCAGAGGGGGGAACAATGAGCAGTTCTTC.

V gene TRBV11-2 combines with J gene TRBJ2-7; possibly TRBD1 for D (7 bases). Per the germline V gene, CDR1 is SGHAT and CDR2 is FQNNGV. CDR3 length: 15 amino acids. Trimming stripped 6 bases from V and 0 bases from J, with 15 bases between. The CDR3 reads CASSSPGGFSYEQYF. The CDR3 DNA follows: TGTGCCAGCAGTTCCCCAGGGGGGTTCTCCTACGAGCAGTACTTC.

CDR3 nucleotides: TGTGCCAGCAGCTTTTGGACAGCAGAAGCTTTCTTT. This sequence encodes CASSFWTAEAFF. This sequence joins TRBV5-6 and TRBJ1-1; possibly TRBD1 for D (6 bases). Germline CDR1 SGHDT, CDR2 YYEEEE. The CDR3 consists of 12 residues. The ends were cut back, 2 bases at V and 8 bases at J, with 10 bases in the middle.

This clone was seen just once. The chain couples TRBV27 to TRBJ2-5; D may be TRBD1 (6 bases). V lost 6 bases and J 4 bases, leaving 27 bases between the germline ends. This CDR3 comprises 18 residues. From germline, CDR1 is MNHEY and CDR2 SMNVEV (reference sequence). CDR3 coding DNA: TGTGCCAGCAGCGTGACAGGAGCCGGGCCCCGCGTCGGAGAGACCCAGTACTTC. Translating gives CASSVTGAGPRVGETQYF.

The genes are TRBV4-1 and TRBJ2-7; the D gene could be TRBD1 or TRBD2 (5 bases each). The V end lost 3 bases, the J end lost 0 bases, and 18 bases lay between the germline ends. This CDR3 has 17 amino acids. The V gene's germline CDR1 is MGHRA and CDR2 YSYEKL. The CDR3 sequence is CASSHHAQGPRSYEQYF. Written as DNA, the CDR3 is TGCGCCAGCAGCCACCATGCCCAGGGACCGCGCTCCTACGAGCAGTACTTC.

This chain connects TRBV28 to TRBJ1-6; possible D gene TRBD1, 5 bases. This CDR3 is built from 15 residues. Germline CDR1 reads MDHEN; CDR2 reads SYDVKM. V was shortened by 6 bases and J by 0 bases, with 9 bases between the two germline ends. This CDR3 is CASRKGSSYNSPLHF. The CDR3 DNA is TGTGCCAGCAGAAAGGGGAGCTCCTATAATTCACCCCTCCACTTT.

This clone was found once. This rearrangement joins TRBV30 to TRBJ2-2; no firm D call. The V end was cut by 5 bases, the J end by 5 bases, with 3 bases between. The CDR3 is made up of 10 amino acids. Germline CDR1 and CDR2: GTSNPN and SVGIG (reference sequence). The CDR3 DNA reads as TGTGCCTGGGGGACCGGGGAGCTGTTTTTT. It codes for CAWGTGELFF.

This clone has just a few counts. The rearrangement links TRBV5-4 to TRBJ1-2; no definite D call. Germline CDR1 and CDR2: SGHNT and YYREEE (reference sequence). CDR3 size: 12 residues. Deletions cut 4 bases from V and 2 bases from J, with 6 bases between. Here the CDR3 DNA reads TGTGCCAGCAGCCCGGAGAACTATGGCTACACCTTC. Amino acid sequence: CASSPENYGYTF.

This clone was seen just once. This sequence joins TRBV7-9 and TRBJ2-1; D call uncertain. The germline V and J ends were trimmed by 0 bases and 4 bases, with 10 bases remaining between them. The germline CDR1 and CDR2 sequences are SEHNR and FQNEAQ (reference sequence). The CDR3 consists of 15 residues. CDR3 sequence: CASSLAHHPYNEQFF. As DNA, the CDR3 is TGTGCCAGCAGCTTAGCCCACCATCCATACAATGAGCAGTTCTTC.

The V gene is TRBV4-1, the J gene TRBJ1-1; no clear D gene. V was trimmed by 1 base and J by 5 bases, leaving 11 bases between them. The CDR3 runs to 14 residues. The germline V gene has CDR1 MGHRA and CDR2 YSYEKL. DNA for the CDR3: TGCGCCAGCAGCCAAGTTTCCCCGGGGACTGAAGCTTTCTTT. Its translation is CASSQVSPGTEAFF.

J is TRBJ1-2 and V is TRBV7-9, with unresolved D. Germline CDR1 SEHNR, CDR2 FQNEAQ (reference sequence). CDR3 length: 15 residues. Trimming pared 1 base from V and 8 bases from J, leaving 17 bases between. DNA of the CDR3: TGTGCCAGCAGCTTAGTTGGTGGGGTTTCGCGGGGCTACACCTTC. Its translation is CASSLVGGVSRGYTF.

The chain joins TRBV4-1 to TRBJ2-1; 12 positions match TRBD2. J gave up 5 bases and V 5 bases, and 7 bases lay outside the gene matches. The length of the CDR3 is 16 residues. The germline gives CDR1 MGHRA, CDR2 YSYEKL. In DNA, the CDR3 is TGCGCCAGCAGCACACCTAGCGGGGGGGTCCACAATGAGCAGTTCTTC. Residues: CASSTPSGGVHNEQFF.

The chain has TRBV25-1 and TRBJ1-2; 9 bases agree with TRBD1. Germline V CDR1 and CDR2: MGHDK, SYGVNS. This CDR3 comprises 14 residues. Trimming at V came to 5 bases and at J to 6 bases, leaving 7 bases not matched to a gene. The CDR3 bases are TGTGCCAGCAGTCGACAGGGGGTTTATAATGGCTACACCTTC. Translating gives CASSRQGVYNGYTF.

The V call is TRBV19, the J call TRBJ1-6; D might be TRBD1 (5 bases). The CDR3 totals 14 residues. From germline, CDR1 is LNHDA and CDR2 SQIVND (reference sequence). Trimming took 5 bases from V and 11 from J, leaving 16 bases between them. The CDR3 here is CASSELGEWAPLHF. The DNA of the CDR3 is TGTGCCAGTAGTGAGTTGGGGGAATGGGCACCCCTCCACTTT.

Note on this clone: The junction departs from germline at one end; a sequencing error may be responsible. This same CDR3 is encoded by further DNA sequences in the sample. This sequence joins TRBV5-1 and TRBJ2-1, with D possibly matching TRBD2 (6 bases). The CDR3 covers 16 residues. CDR1 and CDR2 from the germline V gene are SGHRS and YFSETQ. CDR3 sequence (DNA): TGCGCCAGTAGCTTGTTGGGGACTGGCTCCTACAATGAGCAGTTCTTC. This translates into CASSLLGTGSYNEQFF. The whole variable domain, remainder taken from reference TRBV5-1 and TRBJ2-1, is KAGVTQTPRYLIKTRGQQVTLSCSPISGHRSVSWYQQTPGQGLQFLFEYFSETQRNKGNFPGRFSGRQFSNSRSEMNVSTLELGDSALYLCASSLLGTGSYNEQFFGPGTRLTVL.

This clone was found once. This chain links TRBV7-8 with TRBJ2-1, with TRBD2 matching over 9 bases. This CDR3 has 13 amino acids. Germline V gene data show CDR1 as SGHVS and CDR2 as FQNEAQ. J was trimmed by 9 bases and V by 5 bases; bases with no gene match: 5. The CDR3 DNA is TGTGCCAGCAGCCCCCGGACTAGCGTTGAGCAGTTCTTC. This sequence encodes CASSPRTSVEQFF.

This chain joins TRBV7-9 and TRBJ2-7; D perhaps matches TRBD1 (5 bases). The germline gives CDR1 SEHNR, CDR2 FQNEAQ (reference sequence). V dropped 5 bases and J dropped 2 bases, with 13 bases sitting between them. The CDR3 runs 14 residues. The CDR3: CASSDSAGTYEQYF. The CDR3 bases are TGTGCCAGCAGCGATAGTGCAGGGACCTACGAGCAGTACTTC.

The chain combines TRBV2 with TRBJ2-7; the D is unclear. CDR1 and CDR2 from the germline V gene are SNHLY and FYNNEI. The CDR3 covers 17 residues. Trimming removed 2 bases at V and 4 bases at J, with 21 bases between. Written as DNA, the CDR3 is TGTGCCAGCAGTGAAAGTCAAGGAGAACCGGTAGGTTACGAGCAGTACTTC. It translates to CASSESQGEPVGYEQYF.

The chain couples TRBV9 to TRBJ2-1; D assignment may be TRBD1 or TRBD2 (7 bases each). The CDR3 totals 14 residues. The V gene's germline CDR1 is SGDLS and CDR2 YYNGEE. The ends were cut back, 3 bases at V and 7 bases at J, with 14 bases in the middle. As DNA, the CDR3 is TGTGCCAGCAGCGGGCGACAGGGAGGGAATGAGCAGTTCTTC. Protein: CASSGRQGGNEQFF.

The V gene is TRBV27, the J gene TRBJ2-3; no clear D gene. The CDR3 is 15 residues long. CDR1 and CDR2 from the germline V gene are MNHEY and SMNVEV (reference sequence). V was trimmed by 2 bases and J by 3 bases, leaving 12 bases between them. The CDR3 sequence: CASSLPTGRTDTQYF. As DNA, the CDR3 is TGTGCCAGCAGTTTACCTACCGGAAGGACAGATACGCAGTATTTT.

The chain recombines TRBV27 with TRBJ1-6; D unresolved. CDR1 is MNHEY, CDR2 SMNVEV, per germline (reference sequence). Between the trimmed V and J ends, which lost 7 bases and 0 bases, there was a span of 10 bases. CDR3 length: 15 amino acids. CDR3 loop: CASKEWSSYNSPLHF. Written as DNA, the CDR3 is TGTGCCAGCAAAGAATGGAGCTCCTATAATTCACCCCTCCACTTT.

This clone was counted a single time. The chain combines TRBV6-1 with TRBJ2-7; TRBD2 matches at 13 bases. Germline-derived CDR1 and CDR2 are MNHNS and SASEGT. The CDR3 has 15 amino acids. The V and J ends lost 1 base and 4 bases, in that order; junction bases with no gene match: 1. The CDR3 DNA reads as TGTGCCAGCAGTGAAGGGACTAGCGGGAGTTACGAGCAGTACTTC. Amino acids: CASSEGTSGSYEQYF.

This chain uses TRBV18 with TRBJ2-1, with D perhaps matching TRBD1 (6 bases). The germline V gene encodes CDR1 KGHSH and CDR2 LQKENI. This CDR3 is built from 14 residues. Trimming pared 3 bases from V and 7 bases from J, leaving 13 bases between. DNA for the CDR3: TGTGCCAGCTCACCGCTAGACAGGTTGAATGAGCAGTTCTTC. As protein: CASSPLDRLNEQFF.

The V gene is TRBV5-4, the J gene TRBJ1-1; D perhaps matches TRBD1 (6 bases). There are 15 residues in the CDR3. In germline, CDR1 is SGHNT, CDR2 YYREEE (reference sequence). Trimming stripped 2 bases from V and 1 base from J, with 12 bases between. CDR3 protein: CASSLGAGANTEAFF. The DNA of the CDR3 is TGTGCCAGCAGCTTAGGGGCGGGGGCGAACACTGAAGCTTTCTTT.

The chain joins TRBV6-6 to TRBJ2-7, with TRBD1 matching 7 bases. Germline CDR1 is MNHNY and CDR2 is SVGAGI (reference sequence). With 6 bases clipped from V and 0 bases from J, the junction kept 11 bases outside the gene matches. The CDR3 consists of 16 residues. CDR3 region: CASRQRGQYGSYEQYV. For the CDR3, the DNA is TGTGCCAGCAGACAACGGGGACAGTATGGCTCCTACGAGCAGTACGTC.

This chain joins TRBV14 and TRBJ1-4; D possibly corresponds to TRBD1 (6 bases). The CDR3 runs to 15 residues. Trimming shortened V by 1 base and J by 4 bases, and 10 bases separated the two germline ends. The germline V gene has CDR1 SGHDN and CDR2 FVKESK. CDR3 nucleotide sequence: TGTGCCAGCAGCCAAGTTAACAGGGTTAATGAAAAACTGTTTTTT. It is translated as CASSQVNRVNEKLFF.

The chain carries TRBV9 and TRBJ2-7, with D hard to call. The CDR3 is 14 amino acids. Trimming removed 0 bases at V and 4 bases at J, with 11 bases between. Germline loops: CDR1 SGDLS, CDR2 YYNGEE. DNA for the CDR3: TGTGCCAGCAGCGTAGGGAGTGCTCCTTACGAGCAGTACTTC. Encoded protein: CASSVGSAPYEQYF.

This chain's CDR3 is CASSTRLVGAGTDTQYF. Here the CDR3 DNA reads TGTGCCAGTAGTACCAGACTAGTCGGGGCGGGCACAGATACGCAGTATTTT. The genes are TRBV19 and TRBJ2-3, with D perhaps TRBD2 (6 bases). Germline V CDR1 and CDR2: LNHDA, SQIVND (reference sequence). The CDR3 length is 17 residues. The V end lost 4 bases, the J end lost 1 base, and 18 bases lay between the germline ends. The variable domain in full, completed from reference TRBV19 and TRBJ2-3, reads DGGITQSPKYLFRKEGQNVTLSCEQNLNHDAMYWYRQDPGQGLRLIYYSQIVNDFQKGDIAEGYSVSREKKESFPLTVTSAQKNPTAFYLCASSTRLVGAGTDTQYFGPGTRLTVL.

V usage is TRBV4-1 and J usage is TRBJ2-3; TRBD2 aligns across 11 bases. Per germline, CDR1 MGHRA and CDR2 YSYEKL. The CDR3 has 17 amino acids. The V and J ends lost 1 base and 2 bases, in that order; junction bases with no gene match: 5. The CDR3 here is CASSQGPSGGITDTQYF. The CDR3 nucleotides read TGCGCCAGCAGCCAAGGTCCTAGCGGGGGGATCACAGATACGCAGTATTTT.

In its sample, this clone was seen a few times. The chain combines TRBV14 with TRBJ1-2, with TRBD1 as a possible D gene (6 bases). The germline V and J ends were trimmed by 3 bases and 7 bases, with 12 bases remaining between them. CDR1 is SGHDN and CDR2 is FVKESK in the germline V gene. This CDR3 is 13 amino acids long. The CDR3 here is CASSQTTGFGYTF. Written as DNA, the CDR3 is TGTGCCAGCAGCCAGACGACAGGTTTTGGCTACACCTTC.

This chain connects TRBV7-9 to TRBJ2-7; D remains ambiguous. This CDR3 contains 15 residues. Trimming removed 0 bases from V and 0 bases from J, with 9 bases in between. CDR1 and CDR2 (germline): SEHNR, FQNEAQ (reference sequence). The CDR3 DNA follows: TGTGCCAGCAGCTTAGCCGGAACTATCTCCTACGAGCAGTACTTC. The encoded protein is CASSLAGTISYEQYF.